The 3 T cell receptor beta chains below were found in one sample sequenced in a study of cytomegalovirus exposure and HLA in healthy donors. In the PCR, 60 Vbeta and 13 Jbeta primers were used. The assay was immunoSEQ multiplex PCR, and TCRdb's table has in-frame clones only and misses some. This sample carries over 150,000 clones, 77% of them seen once, and the ten largest clones take 1.4%. The sample comprised PBMCs. The receptors were gathered from a woman under 40 in good health and CMV-seropositive.

Only one count was recorded for this clone. This chain uses TRBV27 with TRBJ1-5; no firm D call. This CDR3 contains 13 residues. The germline V and J ends were trimmed by 4 bases and 4 bases, with 8 bases remaining between them. Germline-derived CDR1 and CDR2 are MNHEY and SMNVEV (reference sequence). CDR3 sequence: CASSWNRNQPQHF. The CDR3 DNA reads TGTGCCAGCAGTTGGAACAGAAATCAGCCCCAGCATTTT.

This clone was seen only a few times. CDR3 region: CASGLAGGTGELFF. The CDR3, as DNA: TGTGCCTCCGGACTAGCGGGGGGCACCGGGGAGCTGTTTTTT. V usage is TRBV9 and J usage is TRBJ2-2, with 14 bases that match TRBD2. Germline CDR1 is SGDLS and CDR2 is YYNGEE. The CDR3 extends over 14 amino acids. The trim removed 10 bases at V and 4 bases at J, leaving 3 bases unmatched.

The chain is built from TRBV4-2 and TRBJ2-5, with D possibly matching TRBD2 (5 bases). The germline CDR1 and CDR2 sequences are LGHNA and YNFKEQ. V was shortened by 1 base and J by 5 bases, with 17 bases between the two germline ends. The CDR3 spans 16 residues. The CDR3 loop is CASSQVTLVSGETQYF. For the CDR3, the DNA is TGTGCCAGCAGCCAAGTTACTTTAGTCTCGGGGGAGACCCAGTACTTC.